These T cell receptor beta chains were read from a single sample in a study of OX40 agonist ivuxolimab in advanced cancers. Only in-frame clones appear in the TCRdb table, and some are missing; sequencing was by immunoSEQ multiplex PCR. The repertoire holds about 160,000 clones, with around 94% as singletons. The material sequenced was CD4+ or CD8+ T cells sorted from blood, taken in a trial of the OX40 agonist ivuxolimab. The receptors derive from an adult with an advanced solid tumor such as melanoma, head and neck, liver or kidney cancer. Each CDR3 is given with its conserved first and last residue. Fields, in order: D gene, clone size, J gene, V gene, CDR3 DNA, CDR3 protein. A D gene is named only where the DNA matches it firmly. The listing skips clone size in some rows; elsewhere it reads once, few, many or a size class.

d_call: .
clone_size: .
j_call: TRBJ1-2
v_call: TRBV6-5
cdr3_nt: TGTGCCAGCAGCCTGGACAGCTATGGCTACACCTTC
cdr3_aa: CASSLDSYGYTF

d_call: .
clone_size: .
j_call: TRBJ1-1
v_call: TRBV4-3
cdr3_nt: TGCGCCAGCAGCTATACGGGACTGGGAACCGAAGCTAAAGTAGCTTTCTTT
cdr3_aa: CASSYTGLGTEAKVAFF

d_call: .
clone_size: .
j_call: TRBJ2-5
v_call: TRBV6-6
cdr3_nt: TGTGCCAGCAGGTGGGGGGGCGGGACCTACCAAGAGACCCAGTACTTC
cdr3_aa: CASRWGGGTYQETQYF

d_call: .
clone_size: .
j_call: TRBJ2-6
v_call: TRBV5-6
cdr3_nt: TGTGCCAGCAGCCTCGGGACACGGAGCTCTGGGGCCAACGTCCTGACTTTC
cdr3_aa: CASSLGTRSSGANVLTF

d_call: .
clone_size: .
j_call: TRBJ1-1
v_call: TRBV6-1
cdr3_nt: TGTGCCAGCAGTGAAGCGGGAGGGAACACTGAAGCTTTCTTT
cdr3_aa: CASSEAGGNTEAFF

d_call: .
clone_size: .
j_call: TRBJ2-3
v_call: TRBV18
cdr3_nt: TGTGCCAGCTCACCCCCAGGAAGGGCGGGCGGGAATACGCAGTATTTT
cdr3_aa: CASSPPGRAGGNTQYF

d_call: .
clone_size: .
j_call: TRBJ2-7
v_call: TRBV11-1
cdr3_nt: TGTGCCAGCAGCCCCCCCGGAATCTACGAGCAGTACTTC
cdr3_aa: CASSPPGIYEQYF

d_call: .
clone_size: .
j_call: TRBJ1-3
v_call: TRBV18
cdr3_nt: TGTGCCAGCTCACTAGACTCTGGAAACACCATATATTTT
cdr3_aa: CASSLDSGNTIYF

d_call: .
clone_size: .
j_call: TRBJ1-2
v_call: TRBV25-1
cdr3_nt: TGTGCCAGCAGTGGGAACTATGGCTACACCTTC
cdr3_aa: CASSGNYGYTF

d_call: .
clone_size: .
j_call: TRBJ2-1
v_call: TRBV27
cdr3_nt: TGTGCCAGCCGCGGCTTCTCCTACAATGAGCAGTTCTTC
cdr3_aa: CASRGFSYNEQFF

d_call: TRBD2
clone_size: .
j_call: TRBJ2-1
v_call: TRBV5-1
cdr3_nt: TGCGCCAGCAGCGTGACTAGCCTTGAGCAGTTCTTC
cdr3_aa: CASSVTSLEQFF

d_call: TRBD1
clone_size: .
j_call: TRBJ1-1
v_call: TRBV18
cdr3_nt: TGTGCCAGCTCACCCCCGGGACAGGGGGCTACGGCGACTTTCTTT
cdr3_aa: CASSPPGQGATATFF

d_call: .
clone_size: .
j_call: TRBJ1-3
v_call: TRBV29-1
cdr3_nt: TGCAGCCCTACAGGGTCCAACTCTGGAAACACCATATATTTT
cdr3_aa: CSPTGSNSGNTIYF

d_call: TRBD1
clone_size: .
j_call: TRBJ1-5
v_call: TRBV5-4
cdr3_nt: TGCGCCAGCAGCCAAGATTCGACAGGGTATGGCAATCAGCCCCAGCATTTT
cdr3_aa: CASSQDSTGYGNQPQHF

d_call: .
clone_size: .
j_call: TRBJ1-4
v_call: TRBV19
cdr3_nt: TGTGCCAGTAGTATAGGATGGGCCACAACTAATGAAAAACTGTTTTTT
cdr3_aa: CASSIGWATTNEKLFF

d_call: TRBD1
clone_size: .
j_call: TRBJ1-3
v_call: TRBV28
cdr3_nt: TGTGCCAGCAGCGGACCGGGACAGGGGGCGGGGGGAAACACCATATATTTT
cdr3_aa: CASSGPGQGAGGNTIYF

d_call: TRBD1
clone_size: .
j_call: TRBJ1-5
v_call: TRBV2
cdr3_nt: TGTGCCAGCAGCGATGGACAGGTTAGCAATCAGCCCCAGCATTTT
cdr3_aa: CASSDGQVSNQPQHF

d_call: .
clone_size: .
j_call: TRBJ1-4
v_call: TRBV2
cdr3_nt: TGTGCCAGCAGTGAACCCTCGGGACGGACATCCTCAACTAATGAAAAACTGTTTTTT
cdr3_aa: CASSEPSGRTSSTNEKLFF

d_call: TRBD1
clone_size: .
j_call: TRBJ1-1
v_call: TRBV9
cdr3_nt: TGTGCCAGCAGCGTAGAGGGACAGGCCTTTGAAGCTTTCTTT
cdr3_aa: CASSVEGQAFEAFF

d_call: .
clone_size: .
j_call: TRBJ2-7
v_call: TRBV29-1
cdr3_nt: TGCAGCGTCGAAACGGACAGAAACTACGAGCAGTACTTC
cdr3_aa: CSVETDRNYEQYF

d_call: .
clone_size: .
j_call: TRBJ2-5
v_call: TRBV4-3
cdr3_nt: TGCGCCAGCAGCCCAAGCGCGCAAGAGACCCAGTACTTC
cdr3_aa: CASSPSAQETQYF

d_call: .
clone_size: .
j_call: TRBJ1-1
v_call: TRBV10-3
cdr3_nt: TGTGCCATCAGGGCAGGGTTGGACACTGAAGCTTTCTTT
cdr3_aa: CAIRAGLDTEAFF

d_call: TRBD1
clone_size: .
j_call: TRBJ2-2
v_call: TRBV5-1
cdr3_nt: TGCGCCAGCAGCTCGTACAGGGGCGGGAACACCGGGGAGCTGTTTTTT
cdr3_aa: CASSSYRGGNTGELFF

d_call: .
clone_size: .
j_call: TRBJ2-7
v_call: TRBV2
cdr3_nt: TGTGCCAGCAGTTTCTGGACGGGGTCCTACGAGCAGTACTTC
cdr3_aa: CASSFWTGSYEQYF

d_call: TRBD1
clone_size: .
j_call: TRBJ1-5
v_call: TRBV4-1
cdr3_nt: TGCGCCAGCAGCCAAGACGACAGGGGAACGCAGCCCCAGCATTTT
cdr3_aa: CASSQDDRGTQPQHF

d_call: .
clone_size: .
j_call: TRBJ1-2
v_call: TRBV6-5
cdr3_nt: TGTGCCAGCAGCTGGGGGCGGGTCCCTCTTAGCTACGCCTTC
cdr3_aa: CASSWGRVPLSYAF

d_call: .
clone_size: once
j_call: TRBJ1-1
v_call: TRBV29-1
cdr3_nt: TGCAGCGTTGTAGGCGGGGTTCTGCGCGCTGAAGCTTTCTTT
cdr3_aa: CSVVGGVLRAEAFF

d_call: TRBD1
clone_size: once
j_call: TRBJ1-2
v_call: TRBV28
cdr3_nt: TGTGCCAGCAGTTCCATTCTCCGGGACAGGGAGAAAACTAACTATGGCTACACCTTC
cdr3_aa: CASSSILRDREKTNYGYTF

d_call: TRBD1
clone_size: .
j_call: TRBJ2-5
v_call: TRBV10-1
cdr3_nt: TGCGCCAGCAGTGATGGCAGGGGGCCAGAGACCCAGTACTTC
cdr3_aa: CASSDGRGPETQYF

d_call: .
clone_size: .
j_call: TRBJ1-5
v_call: TRBV30
cdr3_nt: TGTGCCTGGAGTGGGTGGGGGGAGCCCCAGCATTTT
cdr3_aa: CAWSGWGEPQHF

d_call: .
clone_size: .
j_call: TRBJ1-5
v_call: TRBV6-5
cdr3_nt: TGTGCCAGCAGGCTAGATAGCAATCAGCCCCAGCATTTT
cdr3_aa: CASRLDSNQPQHF

d_call: .
clone_size: .
j_call: TRBJ1-1
v_call: TRBV5-1
cdr3_nt: TGCGCCAGCAGGGACAGTATGAACACTGAAGCTTTCTTT
cdr3_aa: CASRDSMNTEAFF

d_call: .
clone_size: .
j_call: TRBJ2-3
v_call: TRBV18
cdr3_nt: TGTGCCAGCTCACCACCCCTCACAGATACGCAGTATTTT
cdr3_aa: CASSPPLTDTQYF

d_call: .
clone_size: .
j_call: TRBJ2-1
v_call: TRBV11-3
cdr3_nt: TGTGCCAGCAGCCCAGGGGGGTGGGTTAAAACCTCCAATGAGCAGTTCTTC
cdr3_aa: CASSPGGWVKTSNEQFF

d_call: .
clone_size: .
j_call: TRBJ1-2
v_call: TRBV11-2
cdr3_nt: TGTGCCAGCAGCGAACAGGGCGATGGCTACACCTTC
cdr3_aa: CASSEQGDGYTF

d_call: .
clone_size: .
j_call: TRBJ2-3
v_call: TRBV7-6
cdr3_nt: TGTGCCAGCAGCACTCCCTTGGACAGAAGCACAGATACGCAGTATTTT
cdr3_aa: CASSTPLDRSTDTQYF

d_call: TRBD1
clone_size: .
j_call: TRBJ1-1
v_call: TRBV9
cdr3_nt: TGTGCCAGCAACTTAGGACAGGGAGGGACTGAAGCTTTCTTT
cdr3_aa: CASNLGQGGTEAFF

d_call: .
clone_size: .
j_call: TRBJ2-1
v_call: TRBV7-7
cdr3_nt: TGTGCTAGCAGCCCACAGGAGTACAATGAGCAGTTCTTC
cdr3_aa: CASSPQEYNEQFF

d_call: .
clone_size: .
j_call: TRBJ2-1
v_call: TRBV4-3
cdr3_nt: TGCGCCAGCAGCCAAGGCAAACAAACCTTCAGCCCGGGGGAGGCGGCTGAGCAGTTCTTC
cdr3_aa: CASSQGKQTFSPGEAAEQFF

d_call: .
clone_size: .
j_call: TRBJ1-2
v_call: TRBV19
cdr3_nt: TGTGCCAGTAACCGCCGGGCAGTAGCTAACTATGGCTACACCTTC
cdr3_aa: CASNRRAVANYGYTF